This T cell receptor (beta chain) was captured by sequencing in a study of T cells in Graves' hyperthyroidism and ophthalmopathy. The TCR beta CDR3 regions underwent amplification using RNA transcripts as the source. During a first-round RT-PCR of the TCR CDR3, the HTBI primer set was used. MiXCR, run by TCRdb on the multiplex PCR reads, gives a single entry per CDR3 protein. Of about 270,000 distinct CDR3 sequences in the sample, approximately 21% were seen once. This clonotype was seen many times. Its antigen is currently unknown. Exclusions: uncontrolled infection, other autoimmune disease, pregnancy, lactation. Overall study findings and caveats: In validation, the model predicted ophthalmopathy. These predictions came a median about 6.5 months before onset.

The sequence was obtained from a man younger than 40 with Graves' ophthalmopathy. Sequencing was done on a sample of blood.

The CDR3 loop is CASSLGMREPYNEQFF. The CDR3 bases are TGTGCCAGCAGCTTAGGGATGCGGGAGCCTTACAATGAGCAGTTCTTC. The chain couples TRBV11-2 to TRBJ2-1; 7 nucleotides line up with TRBD2. J lost 4 bases, V lost 1 base, and 7 bases had no gene match. CDR3 length: 16 amino acids. Germline-derived CDR1 and CDR2 are SGHAT and FQNNGV.